The 6 T cell receptor beta chains reported below all come from one sample, sequenced in a study of blood T cell repertoires in COVID-19. Profiled with immunoSEQ multiplex PCR; TCRdb holds only in-frame clones, not every one. This sample has approximately 300,000 clones, with around nine tenths found just once. Sample: PBMCs or T cells enriched from blood (not recorded which). Every receptor here comes from a man in his sixties who had recovered from COVID-19.

The chain links TRBV5-1 to TRBJ2-2; D is unresolved. The CDR3 covers 14 residues. Looked up from germline, CDR1 is SGHRS and CDR2 is YFSETQ. V was cut by 0 bases and J by 1 base, with 4 bases left in between. The CDR3 DNA follows: TGCGCCAGCAGCTTGGACAAGAACACCGGGGAGCTGTTTTTT. Translated, it gives CASSLDKNTGELFF.

J is TRBJ2-3 and V is TRBV27, with TRBD1 matching 7 bases. In germline, CDR1 is MNHEY, CDR2 SMNVEV (reference sequence). This CDR3 is built from 15 residues. J lost 1 base, V lost 3 bases, and 4 bases had no gene match. CDR3: CASSLRTGGTDTQYF. The DNA for the CDR3 is TGTGCCAGCAGTTTGAGAACAGGGGGCACAGATACGCAGTATTTT.

This clone came up once. The J gene is TRBJ1-1, the V gene TRBV27; D gene ambiguous. V shed 5 bases and J shed 5 bases, with 15 bases lying between them. Germline V CDR1 and CDR2: MNHEY, SMNVEV (reference sequence). There are 14 residues in the CDR3. This chain's CDR3 is CASSVTRTGTEAFF. The CDR3 coding sequence is TGTGCCAGCAGTGTGACGCGGACGGGGACTGAAGCTTTCTTT.

The chain is built from TRBV18 and TRBJ1-6; 8 positions agree with TRBD1. Germline CDR1 KGHSH, CDR2 LQKENI. With V trimmed by 1 base and J by 9 bases, 8 bases remained unmatched. This CDR3 has 16 amino acids. CDR3 bases: TGTGCCAGCTCACCACTTTCGGGGCAGGGGGCTTCACCCCTCCACTTT. Translation gives CASSPLSGQGASPLHF.

The gene calls are TRBV15 and TRBJ1-1; D unclear. Germline assignment: CDR1 LNHNV and CDR2 YYDKDF (reference sequence). The CDR3 is made up of 11 amino acids. V gave up 8 bases and J gave up 4 bases, with 8 bases separating them. The CDR3 sequence is CATGGLTEAFF. The CDR3, as DNA: TGTGCCACCGGTGGGCTCACTGAAGCTTTCTTT.

This sequence joins TRBV7-2 and TRBJ1-1; no definite D call. The V gene's germline CDR1 is SGHTA and CDR2 FQGNSA. There are 17 residues in the CDR3. The ends were cut back, 5 bases at V and 0 bases at J, with 19 bases in the middle. CDR3 nucleotides: TGTGCCAGCAGCCTAATGACTGTCGGGGTTTTGAACACTGAAGCTTTCTTT. Translated: CASSLMTVGVLNTEAFF.